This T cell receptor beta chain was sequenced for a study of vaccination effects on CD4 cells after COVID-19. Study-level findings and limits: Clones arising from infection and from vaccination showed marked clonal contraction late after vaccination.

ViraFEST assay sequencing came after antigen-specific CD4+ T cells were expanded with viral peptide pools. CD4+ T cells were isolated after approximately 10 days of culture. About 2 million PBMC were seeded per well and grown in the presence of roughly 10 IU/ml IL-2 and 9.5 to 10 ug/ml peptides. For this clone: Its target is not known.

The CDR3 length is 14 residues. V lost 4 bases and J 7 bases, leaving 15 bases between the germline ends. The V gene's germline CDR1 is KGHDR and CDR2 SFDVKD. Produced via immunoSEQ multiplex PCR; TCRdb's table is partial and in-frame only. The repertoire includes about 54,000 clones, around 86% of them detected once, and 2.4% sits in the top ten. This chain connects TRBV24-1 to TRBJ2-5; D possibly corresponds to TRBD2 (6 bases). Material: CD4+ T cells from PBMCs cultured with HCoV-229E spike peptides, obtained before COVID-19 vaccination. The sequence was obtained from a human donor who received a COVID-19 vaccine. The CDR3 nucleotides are TGTGCCACCAGTGACACTGGACTGGGGGGGACCCAGTACTTC. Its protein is CATSDTGLGGTQYF.